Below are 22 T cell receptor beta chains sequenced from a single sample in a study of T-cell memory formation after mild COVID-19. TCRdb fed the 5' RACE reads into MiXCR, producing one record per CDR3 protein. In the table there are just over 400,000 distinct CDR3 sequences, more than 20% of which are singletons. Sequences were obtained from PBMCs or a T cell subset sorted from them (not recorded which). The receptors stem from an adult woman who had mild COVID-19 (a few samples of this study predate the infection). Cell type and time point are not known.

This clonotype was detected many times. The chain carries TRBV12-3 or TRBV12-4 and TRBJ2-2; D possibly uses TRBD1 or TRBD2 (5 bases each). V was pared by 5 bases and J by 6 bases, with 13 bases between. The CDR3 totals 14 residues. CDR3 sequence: CASSRSGASGELFF. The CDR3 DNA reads TGTGCCAGCAGTCGATCCGGGGCGTCCGGGGAGCTGTTTTTT.

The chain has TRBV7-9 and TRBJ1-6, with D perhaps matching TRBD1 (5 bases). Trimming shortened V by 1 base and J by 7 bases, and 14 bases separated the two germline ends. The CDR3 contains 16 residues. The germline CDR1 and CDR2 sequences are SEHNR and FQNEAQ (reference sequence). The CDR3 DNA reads TGTGCCAGCAGCTTAGTGGTTTGGCGACAGAATTCACCCCTCCACTTT. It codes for CASSLVVWRQNSPLHF.

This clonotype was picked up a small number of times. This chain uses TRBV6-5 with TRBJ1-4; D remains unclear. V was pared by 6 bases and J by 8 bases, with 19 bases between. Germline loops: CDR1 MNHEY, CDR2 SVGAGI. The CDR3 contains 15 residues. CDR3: CASRPITAGVEKLFF. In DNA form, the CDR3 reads TGTGCCAGCAGACCTATTACCGCGGGTGTCGAAAAACTGTTTTTT.

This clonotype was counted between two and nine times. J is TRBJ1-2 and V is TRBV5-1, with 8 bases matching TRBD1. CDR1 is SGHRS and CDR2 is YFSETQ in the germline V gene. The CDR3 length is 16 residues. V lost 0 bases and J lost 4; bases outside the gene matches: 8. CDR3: CASSLEPWTGPYGYTF. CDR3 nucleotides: TGCGCCAGCAGCTTGGAGCCCTGGACAGGGCCCTATGGCTACACCTTC.

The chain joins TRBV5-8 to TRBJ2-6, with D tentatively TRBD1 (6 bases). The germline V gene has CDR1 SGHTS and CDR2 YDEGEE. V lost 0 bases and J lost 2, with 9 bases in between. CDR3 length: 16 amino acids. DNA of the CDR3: TGTGCCAGCAGCTTGGACAGGGCGGCTGGGGCCAACGTCCTGACTTTC. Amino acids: CASSLDRAAGANVLTF.

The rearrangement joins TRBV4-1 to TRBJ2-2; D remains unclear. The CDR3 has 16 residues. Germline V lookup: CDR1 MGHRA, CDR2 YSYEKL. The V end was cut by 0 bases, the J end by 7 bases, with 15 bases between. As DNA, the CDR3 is TGCGCCAGCAGCCAAGATCCCACCGACCCCCACGGGGAGCTGTTTTTT. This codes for CASSQDPTDPHGELFF.

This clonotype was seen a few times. In nucleotides, the CDR3 is TGCGCCAGCAGCACCGGGACTAGCGGGACTATGAGCTCCTACAATGAGCAGTTCTTC. It yields the protein CASSTGTSGTMSSYNEQFF. The rearrangement links TRBV5-1 to TRBJ2-1; 13 bases fit TRBD2. The junction had 10 bases not matched to a gene; V was cut back by 4 bases and J by 0 bases. Looked up from germline, CDR1 is SGHRS and CDR2 is YFSETQ. CDR3 length: 19 amino acids.

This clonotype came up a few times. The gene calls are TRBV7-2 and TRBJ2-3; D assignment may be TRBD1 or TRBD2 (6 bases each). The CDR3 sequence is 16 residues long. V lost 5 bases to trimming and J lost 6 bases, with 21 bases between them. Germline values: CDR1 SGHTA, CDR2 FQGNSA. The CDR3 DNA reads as TGTGCCAGCAGCCGAGTGAGGGGGGCACTAGCCGATACGCAGTATTTT. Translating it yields CASSRVRGALADTQYF.

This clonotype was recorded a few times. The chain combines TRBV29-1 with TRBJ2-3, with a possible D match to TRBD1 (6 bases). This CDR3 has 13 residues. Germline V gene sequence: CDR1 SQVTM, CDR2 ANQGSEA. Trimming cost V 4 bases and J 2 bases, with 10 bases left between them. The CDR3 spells CSVAWDTTDTQYF. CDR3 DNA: TGCAGCGTTGCATGGGACACCACAGATACGCAGTATTTT.

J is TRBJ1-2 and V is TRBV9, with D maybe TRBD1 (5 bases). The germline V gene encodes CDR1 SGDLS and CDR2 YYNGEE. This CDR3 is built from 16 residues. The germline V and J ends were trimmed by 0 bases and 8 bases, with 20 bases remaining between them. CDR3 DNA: TGTGCCAGCAGCGTAGTGACCCTACAGTCGGGGCAAGGCTACACCTTC. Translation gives CASSVVTLQSGQGYTF.

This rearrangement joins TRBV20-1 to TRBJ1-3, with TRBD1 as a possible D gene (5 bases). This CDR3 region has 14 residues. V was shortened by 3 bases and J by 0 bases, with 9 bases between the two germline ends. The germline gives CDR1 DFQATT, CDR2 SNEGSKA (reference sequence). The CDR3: CSASPGLSGNTIYF. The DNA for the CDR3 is TGCAGTGCTAGCCCGGGACTCTCTGGAAACACCATATATTTT.

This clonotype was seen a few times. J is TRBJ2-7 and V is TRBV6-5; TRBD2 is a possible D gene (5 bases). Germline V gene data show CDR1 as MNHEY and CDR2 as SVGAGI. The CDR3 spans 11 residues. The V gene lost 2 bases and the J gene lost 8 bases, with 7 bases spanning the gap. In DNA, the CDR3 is TGTGCCAGCAGTTACCCGGGGAAGCAGTACTTC. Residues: CASSYPGKQYF.

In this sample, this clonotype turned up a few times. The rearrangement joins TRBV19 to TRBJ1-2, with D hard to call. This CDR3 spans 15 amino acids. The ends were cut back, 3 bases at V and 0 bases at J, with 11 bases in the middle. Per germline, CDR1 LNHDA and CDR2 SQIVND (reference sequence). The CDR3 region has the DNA TGTGCCAGTAGTATCTCTACCTTTACTAACTATGGCTACACCTTC. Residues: CASSISTFTNYGYTF.

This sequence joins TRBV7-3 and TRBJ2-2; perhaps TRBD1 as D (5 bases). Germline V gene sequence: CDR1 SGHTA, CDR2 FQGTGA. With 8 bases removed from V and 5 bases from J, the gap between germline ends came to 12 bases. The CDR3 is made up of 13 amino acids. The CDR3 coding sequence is TGTGCCAGCGGCAGGGCTGAAACCGGGGAGCTGTTTTTT. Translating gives CASGRAETGELFF.

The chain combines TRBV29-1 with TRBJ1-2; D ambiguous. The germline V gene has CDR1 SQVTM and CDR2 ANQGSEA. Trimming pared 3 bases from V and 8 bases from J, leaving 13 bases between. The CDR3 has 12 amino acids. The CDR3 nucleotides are TGCAGCGTTGACCGTGTACCTAGGGGCTACACCTTC. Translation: CSVDRVPRGYTF.

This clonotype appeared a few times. The CDR3 bases are TGCGCCAGCAGCCCTTATAGTTCAGACCGCACCGGGGAGCTGTTTTTT. Amino acid sequence: CASSPYSSDRTGELFF. The V and J genes are TRBV4-3 and TRBJ2-2; no firm D call. The CDR3 contains 16 residues. Trimming shortened V by 4 bases and J by 4 bases, and 16 bases separated the two germline ends. Germline V gene lookup returns CDR1 LGHNA and CDR2 YSLEER.

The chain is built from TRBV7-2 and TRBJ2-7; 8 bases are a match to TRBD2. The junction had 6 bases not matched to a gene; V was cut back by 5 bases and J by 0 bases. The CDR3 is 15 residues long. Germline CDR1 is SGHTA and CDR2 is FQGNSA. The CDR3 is CASSPVSGNSYEQYF. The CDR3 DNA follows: TGTGCCAGCAGCCCGGTTAGCGGGAACTCCTACGAGCAGTACTTC. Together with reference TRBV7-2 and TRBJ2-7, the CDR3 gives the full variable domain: GAGVSQSPSNKVTEKGKDVELRCDPISGHTALYWYRQSLGQGLEFLIYFQGNSAPDKSGLPSDRFSAERTGGSVSTLTIQRTQQEDSAVYLCASSPVSGNSYEQYFGPGTRLTVT.

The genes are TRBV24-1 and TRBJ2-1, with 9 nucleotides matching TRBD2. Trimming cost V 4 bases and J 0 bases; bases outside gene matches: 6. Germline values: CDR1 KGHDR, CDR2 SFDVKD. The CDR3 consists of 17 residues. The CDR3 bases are TGTGCCACCAGTGAACTAGCGGGCACTAGCTCCTACAATGAGCAGTTCTTC. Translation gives CATSELAGTSSYNEQFF.

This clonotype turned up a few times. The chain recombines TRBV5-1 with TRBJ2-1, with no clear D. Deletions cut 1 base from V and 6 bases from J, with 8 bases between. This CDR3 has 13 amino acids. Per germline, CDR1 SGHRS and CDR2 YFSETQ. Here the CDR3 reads CASSLWSANEQFF. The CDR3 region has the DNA TGCGCCAGCAGCTTGTGGAGCGCCAATGAGCAGTTCTTC.

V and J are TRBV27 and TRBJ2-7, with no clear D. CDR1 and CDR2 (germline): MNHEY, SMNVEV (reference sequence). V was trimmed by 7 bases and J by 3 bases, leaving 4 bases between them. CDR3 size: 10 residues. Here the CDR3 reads CASTHYEQYF. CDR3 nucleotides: TGTGCCAGCACCCACTACGAGCAGTACTTC.

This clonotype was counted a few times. The CDR3 DNA follows: TGCAGTGCTCCAATGGGACTTACAGATACGCAGTATTTT. It codes for CSAPMGLTDTQYF. The V call is TRBV20-1, the J call TRBJ2-3, with a tentative D call TRBD2 (6 bases). Germline V CDR1 and CDR2: DFQATT, SNEGSKA (reference sequence). CDR3 length equals 13 residues. The V end lost 5 bases, the J end lost 3 bases, and 12 bases lay between the germline ends.

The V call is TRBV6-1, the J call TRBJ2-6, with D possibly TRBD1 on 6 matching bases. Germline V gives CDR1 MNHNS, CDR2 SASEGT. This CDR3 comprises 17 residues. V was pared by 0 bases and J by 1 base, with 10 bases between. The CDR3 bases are TGTGCCAGCAGTGAAGCGTGGCAGGGGTCTGGGGCCAACGTCCTGACTTTC. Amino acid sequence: CASSEAWQGSGANVLTF.